These T cell receptor beta chains were read from a single sample in a study of T cells after yellow fever vaccination. Each CDR3 protein gets one entry after TCRdb re-called the 5' RACE reads with MiXCR. The sample shows 200,000 to 300,000 distinct CDR3 sequences, approximately 3.5% of them seen only once. The source was PBMCs, collected 15 days after the yellow fever booster vaccination. These receptors came from a young man who received the YFV17D yellow fever vaccine. The CDR3 runs from the conserved cysteine through the conserved F or W. D genes are given only for firm matches. The size of a clone is reported for some rows only, either as once, few or many, or as a class for expanded clones.

clone_size d_call j_call v_call cdr3_aa cdr3_nt
many - TRBJ2-1 TRBV7-9 CASSHPDRPNEQFF TGTGCCAGCAGCCATCCGGACAGACCCAATGAGCAGTTCTTC
many - TRBJ1-1 TRBV29-1 CSAEVNTEAFF TGCAGCGCCGAGGTGAACACTGAAGCTTTCTTT
many TRBD1 TRBJ2-1 TRBV5-1 CASSRDRAYNEQFF TGCGCCAGCAGCCGGGACAGAGCCTACAATGAGCAGTTCTTC
many TRBD2 TRBJ2-1 TRBV7-2 CASIPGGSGEQFF TGTGCCAGCATCCCGGGGGGGAGTGGCGAGCAGTTCTTC
many - TRBJ2-3 TRBV7-8 CASSPQIGITDTQYF TGTGCCAGCAGCCCACAGATTGGTATCACAGATACGCAGTATTTT
many - TRBJ1-5 TRBV7-9 CASSRGTIGGNQPQHF TGTGCCAGCAGCCGCGGGACCATAGGGGGCAATCAGCCCCAGCATTTT
many TRBD2 TRBJ2-3 TRBV12-3/TRBV12-4 CASSGEVRRGGDTDTQYF TGTGCCAGCAGTGGGGAGGTTCGGCGCGGGGGGGACACAGATACGCAGTATTTT
few TRBD2 TRBJ2-3 TRBV4-2 CASSQDRWTSDTQYF TGTGCCAGCAGCCAAGATCGGTGGACTAGCGATACGCAGTATTTT
many - TRBJ2-5 TRBV4-3 CASSLSTQETQYF TGCGCCAGCAGCCTTTCCACCCAAGAGACCCAGTACTTC
many - TRBJ2-4 TRBV11-2 CASSSPNLAKNIQYF TGTGCCAGCAGCTCTCCCAATTTAGCCAAAAACATTCAGTACTTC
many - TRBJ2-1 TRBV21-1 CATLRRDRGLADYNEQFF TGTGCCACGCTCCGGCGGGACAGGGGACTAGCGGACTACAATGAGCAGTTCTTC
many - TRBJ2-3 TRBV7-8 CASSPRGGTSTDTQYF TGTGCCAGCAGCCCGAGGGGGGGAACCAGCACAGATACGCAGTATTTT
many - TRBJ2-5 TRBV5-1 CASSGTGRGQETQYF TGCGCCAGCAGCGGGACGGGACGCGGCCAAGAGACCCAGTACTTC
- - TRBJ1-2 TRBV4-1 CASSQDLKDGYTF TGCGCCAGCAGCCAAGATCTGAAGGATGGCTACACCTTC
many - TRBJ1-4 TRBV27 CASSLIPETRKREKLFF TGTGCCAGCAGTTTAATCCCCGAAACACGGAAGCGAGAAAAACTGTTTTTT
many TRBD2 TRBJ2-2 TRBV20-1 CSARVASGVGNTGELFF TGCAGTGCTAGAGTGGCTAGCGGGGTAGGGAACACCGGGGAGCTGTTTTTT
many TRBD1 TRBJ2-1 TRBV6-2/TRBV6-3 CASSRQGPPNNEQFF TGTGCCAGCAGTCGACAGGGGCCGCCTAACAATGAGCAGTTCTTC
many TRBD2 TRBJ2-3 TRBV7-2 CATGGGTDTQYF TGTGCCACTGGGGGGGGGACAGATACGCAGTATTTT
many - TRBJ1-6 TRBV20-1 CSATLSNSPLHF TGCAGTGCCACCCTCTCAAATTCACCCCTCCACTTT
many TRBD1 TRBJ2-5 TRBV28 CASSLGQGRAQETQYF TGTGCCAGCAGTTTAGGACAGGGAAGGGCCCAAGAGACCCAGTACTTC
many - TRBJ1-2 TRBV27 CASSVSGGFYYGYTF TGTGCCAGCAGTGTTTCTGGGGGTTTTTACTATGGCTACACCTTC
many TRBD1 TRBJ1-2 TRBV4-2 CASSQEGTVVYYGYTF TGTGCCAGCAGCCAAGAGGGGACAGTCGTTTACTATGGCTACACCTTC
- TRBD1 TRBJ2-6 TRBV5-1 CASSSQAGGSGANVLTF TGCGCCAGCAGCTCACAGGCAGGGGGCTCTGGGGCCAACGTCCTGACTTTC
many - TRBJ2-4 TRBV7-6 CASSSFKGPVGKNIQYF TGTGCCAGCAGCTCGTTTAAGGGCCCCGTAGGCAAAAACATTCAGTACTTC
few - TRBJ1-6 TRBV5-1 CASSASGTNVGSPLHF TGCGCCAGCAGCGCCTCCGGGACAAATGTTGGTTCACCCCTCCACTTT
few TRBD1 TRBJ1-2 TRBV12-3/TRBV12-4 CASSFRDRGYGYTF TGTGCCAGCAGTTTTAGGGACAGGGGATATGGCTACACCTTC
many TRBD1 TRBJ2-3 TRBV11-2 CASAWTGLADTQYF TGTGCCAGCGCTTGGACAGGGCTTGCAGATACGCAGTATTTT
many TRBD1 TRBJ1-2 TRBV5-1 CASSWTGPSIYGYTF TGCGCCAGCAGCTGGACAGGTCCTTCTATCTATGGCTACACCTTC
many TRBD2 TRBJ2-1 TRBV5-1 CASSSAGTSGYNEQFF TGCGCCAGCAGCTCTGCCGGGACTAGCGGGTACAATGAGCAGTTCTTC
many - TRBJ2-3 TRBV5-1 CASSYKQGIDTQYF TGCGCCAGCAGCTACAAGCAAGGGATAGATACGCAGTATTTT
- - TRBJ2-1 TRBV23-1 CASSQRGNEQFF TGCGCCAGCAGTCAACGGGGCAATGAGCAGTTCTTC
many TRBD2 TRBJ2-5 TRBV10-3 CATRGREGQETQYF TGTGCCACCAGAGGGAGGGAAGGGCAAGAGACCCAGTACTTC
few - TRBJ1-3 TRBV19 CASSILQGGNTIYF TGTGCCAGTAGTATCCTCCAGGGGGGAAACACCATATATTTT
many TRBD1 TRBJ1-1 TRBV24-1 CVNQNGQGNTEAFF TGTGTCAACCAAAACGGACAGGGCAACACTGAAGCTTTCTTT
many TRBD2 TRBJ2-5 TRBV12-3/TRBV12-4 CASTLGLAAQETQYF TGTGCCAGCACCCTCGGACTAGCGGCACAAGAGACCCAGTACTTC
many TRBD1 TRBJ2-7 TRBV5-1 CASSLRTGDEQYF TGCGCCAGCAGCCTCCGGACAGGGGACGAGCAGTACTTC
many - TRBJ1-3 TRBV4-3 CASSQEYRPGNTIYF TGCGCCAGCAGCCAAGAGTACAGGCCTGGAAACACCATATATTTT
many - TRBJ2-7 TRBV29-1 CSVVLAHEGYEQYF TGCAGCGTTGTGCTGGCCCACGAAGGGTACGAGCAGTACTTC
many - TRBJ2-1 TRBV3-1 CASSHLMGGPNEQFF TGTGCCAGCAGCCACTTGATGGGGGGCCCCAATGAGCAGTTCTTC
many - TRBJ2-5 TRBV9 CASSSQGGGETQYF TGTGCCAGCAGCTCCCAAGGGGGAGGAGAGACCCAGTACTTC
many - TRBJ2-3 TRBV12-3/TRBV12-4 CASSLRRTDTQYF TGTGCCAGCAGTTTACGACGCACAGATACGCAGTATTTT
many - TRBJ1-5 TRBV20-1 CSATGDQPQHF TGCAGTGCAACCGGTGATCAGCCCCAGCATTTT
many - TRBJ1-6 TRBV11-2 CASSFFGTSNSPLHF TGTGCCAGCAGCTTTTTCGGGACTAGCAATTCACCCCTCCACTTT
many - TRBJ1-5 TRBV12-3/TRBV12-4 CASSLRGEGNQPQHF TGTGCCAGCAGTTTAAGGGGGGAAGGCAATCAGCCCCAGCATTTT
- - TRBJ2-3 TRBV20-1 CSAGGSSWGTDTQYF TGCAGTGCTGGGGGTTCTTCCTGGGGGACAGATACGCAGTATTTT
many TRBD1 TRBJ1-5 TRBV4-1 CASSQILDRGTNQPQHF TGCGCCAGCAGCCAGATCCTGGACAGGGGAACTAATCAGCCCCAGCATTTT
many TRBD1 TRBJ2-2 TRBV5-4 CASSWDRGNTGELFF TGTGCCAGCAGCTGGGACAGGGGGAACACCGGGGAGCTGTTTTTT
- - TRBJ2-7 TRBV7-2 CASSPAAARREQYF TGTGCCAGCAGCCCCGCGGCAGCTCGCCGGGAGCAGTACTTC
many TRBD2 TRBJ2-3 TRBV2 CASSGTWSGGRDTQYF TGTGCCAGCAGTGGAACCTGGAGCGGGGGGAGAGATACGCAGTATTTT
many - TRBJ2-2 TRBV6-5 CATLGSPGELFF TGTGCCACCTTGGGGAGTCCCGGGGAGCTGTTTTTT
many - TRBJ2-1 TRBV5-5 CASSLFGLNSEGDEQFF TGTGCCAGCAGCTTGTTCGGGCTTAATTCCGAAGGCGATGAGCAGTTCTTC
many - TRBJ1-6 TRBV4-3 CASSQEKRAPLHF TGCGCCAGCAGCCAAGAAAAGAGAGCACCCCTCCACTTT
many TRBD1 TRBJ2-1 TRBV29-1 CSVEGQGQEQFF TGCAGCGTCGAGGGACAGGGTCAAGAGCAGTTCTTC